One and the same sample provided the 25 T cell receptor beta chains below, sequenced in a study of blood T cells in healthy people across ages. The authors ran a second PCR of about 7 to 11 cycles using a sample-barcoded 5' primer and a J-beta primer mix. Via MiXCR, TCRdb re-called the 5' RACE reads, giving one row per CDR3 protein. The repertoire consists of about 1.8 million distinct CDR3 sequences, with approximately 50% occurring once and the leading ten covering approximately 2%. Input material: blood. Receptors were obtained from a woman between 40 and 55 years old in good health.

The chain carries TRBV7-2 and TRBJ1-4; 7 bases line up with TRBD1. Germline values: CDR1 SGHTA, CDR2 FQGNSA. The ends lost 5 bases at V and 7 bases at J; junction bases unmatched: 10. The CDR3 contains 15 residues. The CDR3 reads CASSQPGGLSEKLFF. In nucleotides, the CDR3 is TGTGCCAGCAGCCAACCAGGGGGGCTGAGTGAAAAACTGTTTTTT. The whole variable domain, remainder taken from reference TRBV7-2 and TRBJ1-4, is GAGVSQSPSNKVTEKGKDVELRCDPISGHTALYWYRQSLGQGLEFLIYFQGNSAPDKSGLPSDRFSAERTGGSVSTLTIQRTQQEDSAVYLCASSQPGGLSEKLFFGSGTQLSVL.

V gene TRBV7-2 combines with J gene TRBJ2-2, with D perhaps TRBD2 (6 bases). The germline CDR1 and CDR2 sequences are SGHTA and FQGNSA. V was clipped by 5 bases and J by 5 bases, with 18 bases between them. The CDR3 consists of 16 residues. CDR3 bases: TGTGCCAGCAGCCCTTATCCGGGACTCCTGACCGGGGAGCTGTTTTTT. It codes for CASSPYPGLLTGELFF.

This chain links TRBV7-8 with TRBJ1-2; D is undetermined. The V end was cut by 5 bases, the J end by 4 bases, with 11 bases between. The CDR3 totals 13 residues. Germline values: CDR1 SGHVS, CDR2 FQNEAQ. The CDR3 loop is CASSPWTAYGYTF. CDR3 coding DNA: TGTGCCAGCAGCCCTTGGACCGCCTATGGCTACACCTTC.

J is TRBJ2-1 and V is TRBV11-2; weak D call: TRBD1 (5 bases). Germline V gives CDR1 SGHAT, CDR2 FQNNGV. The CDR3 contains 15 residues. Trimming removed 7 bases at V and 8 bases at J, with 21 bases between. CDR3 in DNA: TGTGCCAGCACCATAGGGGCAGAAGGAAACCATGAGCAGTTCTTC. It codes for CASTIGAEGNHEQFF. Full variable domain (outside the CDR3, taken from reference TRBV11-2 and TRBJ2-1): EAGVAQSPRYKIIEKRQSVAFWCNPISGHATLYWYQQILGQGPKLLIQFQNNGVVDDSQLPKDRFSAERLKGVDSTLKIQPAKLEDSAVYLCASTIGAEGNHEQFFGPGTRLTVL.

This chain links TRBV20-1 with TRBJ1-5; no definite D call. Germline V gene data show CDR1 as DFQATT and CDR2 as SNEGSKA (reference sequence). The CDR3 is 12 amino acids. The V end lost 3 bases, the J end lost 0 bases, and 3 bases lay between the germline ends. The CDR3 protein is CSASPSNQPQHF. Written as DNA, the CDR3 is TGCAGTGCTAGCCCTAGCAATCAGCCCCAGCATTTT.

The genes are TRBV29-1 and TRBJ1-2; 9 bases fit TRBD1. Germline V gives CDR1 SQVTM, CDR2 ANQGSEA. The CDR3 sequence is 15 residues long. V trimming: 5 bases; J trimming: 4 bases; junction bases outside the gene matches: 11. This CDR3 is CSVTGGEGEGYGYTF. The DNA for the CDR3 is TGCAGCGTTACAGGGGGCGAAGGGGAAGGCTATGGCTACACCTTC. Full variable domain (outside the CDR3, taken from reference TRBV29-1 and TRBJ1-2): SAVISQKPSRDICQRGTSLTIQCQVDSQVTMMFWYRQQPGQSLTLIATANQGSEATYESGFVIDKFPISRPNLTFSTLTVSNMSPEDSSIYLCSVTGGEGEGYGYTFGSGTRLTVV.

This chain joins TRBV25-1 and TRBJ1-2; the D gene is possibly TRBD1 (5 bases). V gave up 3 bases and J gave up 5 bases, with 13 bases separating them. The CDR3 contains 14 residues. Germline V gene sequence: CDR1 MGHDK, CDR2 SYGVNS. The CDR3: CASSDPGAQYGYTF. Here the CDR3 DNA reads TGTGCCAGCAGTGACCCTGGGGCTCAATATGGCTACACCTTC.

With regard to this clonotype: With a much larger clone just one base away, this may be a read error. V is TRBV7-2 and J is TRBJ2-5; D call uncertain. Germline CDR1 reads SGHTA; CDR2 reads FQGNSA. V lost 3 bases and J 3 bases, leaving 8 bases between the germline ends. The CDR3 runs 13 residues. Written as DNA, the CDR3 is TGTGCCAGCAGCTTCTTCGTGAAAGAGACCCAGTACTTC. Protein: CASSFFVKETQYF. Looking up the rest from reference TRBV7-2 and TRBJ2-5 gives the full variable domain: GAGVSQSPSNKVTEKGKDVELRCDPISGHTALYWYRQSLGQGLEFLIYFQGNSAPDKSGLPSDRFSAERTGGSVSTLTIQRTQQEDSAVYLCASSFFVKETQYFGPGTRLLVL.

This rearrangement joins TRBV4-3 to TRBJ2-1; D is unclear. Germline lookup yields CDR1 LGHNA and CDR2 YSLEER. The V and J ends lost 3 bases and 8 bases respectively, with 11 bases between them. This CDR3 is 13 amino acids long. The CDR3 here is CASSHLQFHEQFF. The CDR3 nucleotides read TGCGCCAGCAGCCACCTCCAGTTTCATGAGCAGTTCTTC.

The V and J genes are TRBV3-1 and TRBJ1-1; D gene uncertain. CDR1 and CDR2 (germline): LGHDT, YNNKEL (reference sequence). Deletions cut 3 bases from V and 6 bases from J, with 11 bases between. The CDR3 sequence is 13 residues long. The CDR3 here is CASSHSRGSEAFF. CDR3 DNA: TGTGCCAGCAGCCACTCCCGGGGATCTGAAGCTTTCTTT. Full variable domain (remainder filled in from reference TRBV3-1 and TRBJ1-1): DTAVSQTPKYLVTQMGNDKSIKCEQNLGHDTMYWYKQDSKKFLKIMFSYNNKELIINETVPNRFSPKSPDKAHLNLHINSLELGDSAVYFCASSHSRGSEAFFGQGTRLTVV.

J is TRBJ1-4 and V is TRBV7-9; 9 bases align to TRBD1. CDR3 size: 15 residues. Germline assignment: CDR1 SEHNR and CDR2 FQNEAQ (reference sequence). V was pared by 3 bases and J by 7 bases, with 6 bases of the junction left unmatched. In nucleotides, the CDR3 is TGTGCCAGCAGCTTCGGACAGGGGAGTGTTGAAAAACTGTTTTTT. The encoded protein is CASSFGQGSVEKLFF.

This chain links TRBV7-8 with TRBJ2-1, with 10 bases that match TRBD2. The CDR3 spans 16 residues. The V segment lost 0 bases and the J segment 5 bases; nucleotides outside the gene matches: 4. Germline V gene lookup returns CDR1 SGHVS and CDR2 FQNEAQ. CDR3 nucleotides: TGTGCCAGCAGCTTAGCTCCGGGACTAGCGAACAATGAGCAGTTCTTC. It specifies CASSLAPGLANNEQFF.

V usage is TRBV12-3 or TRBV12-4 and J usage is TRBJ1-1; D ambiguous. V was cut by 5 bases and J by 0 bases, with 10 bases left in between. This CDR3 region has 14 residues. The CDR3 nucleotides read TGTGCCAGCAGTCTACGACTAATGAACACTGAAGCTTTCTTT. This sequence encodes CASSLRLMNTEAFF.

V usage is TRBV7-8 and J usage is TRBJ2-1; perhaps TRBD2 as D (6 bases). Trimming took 4 bases from V and 4 from J, leaving 14 bases between them. Germline CDR1 is SGHVS and CDR2 is FQNEAQ. There are 15 residues in the CDR3. This chain's CDR3 is CASSSRLGNYNEQFF. Here the CDR3 DNA reads TGTGCCAGCAGCTCGAGACTAGGGAATTACAATGAGCAGTTCTTC.

This clonotype has a handful of counts. This sequence joins TRBV24-1 and TRBJ2-7, with D maybe TRBD1 (5 bases). The CDR3 loop spans 15 amino acids. CDR1 is KGHDR and CDR2 is SFDVKD in the germline V gene. Trimming shortened V by 0 bases and J by 3 bases, and 11 bases separated the two germline ends. The CDR3 DNA reads as TGTGCCACCAGTGATTTGTTTCAGGGTCGCTACGAGCAGTACTTC. Translating it yields CATSDLFQGRYEQYF.

The chain has TRBV29-1 and TRBJ2-3; 8 nucleotides match TRBD1. This CDR3 is built from 15 residues. The trim removed 4 bases at V and 4 bases at J, leaving 10 bases unmatched. Germline lookup yields CDR1 SQVTM and CDR2 ANQGSEA. The CDR3, as DNA: TGCAGCGTTGGACAGGGGCTAATCCGGGCAGATACGCAGTATTTT. Its protein is CSVGQGLIRADTQYF.

This rearrangement joins TRBV7-3 to TRBJ2-1; 10 nucleotides agree with TRBD2. The V gene's germline CDR1 is SGHTA and CDR2 FQGTGA. The CDR3 spans 17 residues. The V and J ends lost 1 base and 5 bases, in that order; junction bases with no gene match: 8. The CDR3 coding sequence is TGTGCCAGCAGCTTAAGGGGACTAGCGATTCCCCACAATGAGCAGTTCTTC. It specifies CASSLRGLAIPHNEQFF. The entire variable domain, with the rest obtained from reference TRBV7-3 and TRBJ2-1, is as follows: GAGVSQTPSNKVTEKGKYVELRCDPISGHTALYWYRQSLGQGPEFLIYFQGTGAADDSGLPNDRFFAVRPEGSVSTLKIQRTERGDSAVYLCASSLRGLAIPHNEQFFGPGTRLTVL.

A few counts support this clonotype. The chain links TRBV4-2 to TRBJ2-1; 9 positions agree with TRBD2. CDR3 length: 16 residues. CDR1 LGHNA and CDR2 YNFKEQ come from the germline V gene. The ends lost 0 bases at V and 4 bases at J; junction bases unmatched: 4. CDR3 sequence (DNA): TGTGCCAGCAGCCAAGACGGTCTAGCGGGGTACAATGAGCAGTTCTTC. Translation: CASSQDGLAGYNEQFF.

Details on this clonotype: One end of the junction is discordant with germline, which a read error may explain. J is TRBJ2-5 and V is TRBV28; D may be TRBD1 (6 bases). CDR1 and CDR2 (germline): MDHEN, SYDVKM. The CDR3 is 13 amino acids. The CDR3 reads CTSSQPGAGEQYF. Written as DNA, the CDR3 is TGTACCAGCAGCCAGCCAGGGGCTGGAGAGCAGTACTTC.

The sample holds a few counts of this clonotype. This chain connects TRBV6-2 or TRBV6-3 to TRBJ1-2; D may be TRBD1 (6 bases). Looked up from germline, CDR1 is MNHEY and CDR2 is SVGEGT. The CDR3 loop spans 12 amino acids. V dropped 8 bases and J dropped 2 bases, with 9 bases sitting between them. The CDR3 loop reads CASVGQNYGYTF. The CDR3 bases are TGTGCCAGCGTCGGACAGAACTATGGCTACACCTTC.

Here the CDR3 DNA reads TGCAGCGCGCTGGACAGGGGGCGTGAGCAGTACTTC. This sequence encodes CSALDRGREQYF. V usage is TRBV29-1 and J usage is TRBJ2-7; TRBD1 matches at 11 bases. The germline V gene encodes CDR1 SQVTM and CDR2 ANQGSEA. The ends lost 7 bases at V and 7 bases at J; junction bases unmatched: 6. The CDR3 sequence is 12 residues long.

In this sample, this clonotype turned up a few times. V and J are TRBV6-1 and TRBJ2-1; 7 bases map to TRBD2. The V and J ends lost 7 bases and 0 bases, in that order; junction bases with no gene match: 6. CDR1 MNHNS and CDR2 SASEGT come from the germline V gene. The CDR3 is 15 residues long. The CDR3 region is CASTREASSYNEQFF. CDR3 nucleotide sequence: TGTGCCAGCACCCGGGAGGCGAGCTCCTACAATGAGCAGTTCTTC.

This chain links TRBV20-1 with TRBJ1-2; D might be TRBD1 (5 bases). Germline lookup yields CDR1 DFQATT and CDR2 SNEGSKA (reference sequence). The CDR3 sequence is 12 residues long. V was shortened by 5 bases and J by 4 bases, with 11 bases between the two germline ends. The CDR3 reads CSASRASYGYTF. The DNA for the CDR3 is TGCAGTGCTTCCAGGGCTTCCTATGGCTACACCTTC.

The chain uses TRBV27 and TRBJ1-5, with D maybe TRBD1 (5 bases). V gave up 5 bases and J gave up 5 bases, with 10 bases separating them. The CDR3 length is 13 residues. Germline loops: CDR1 MNHEY, CDR2 SMNVEV (reference sequence). The CDR3 bases are TGTGCCAGCAGTAGGGGAGGTGATCAGCCCCAGCATTTT. It encodes CASSRGGDQPQHF.

J is TRBJ1-1 and V is TRBV11-1, with D unresolved. This CDR3 comprises 14 residues. V lost 5 bases and J 2 bases, leaving 12 bases between the germline ends. Germline V lookup: CDR1 SGHAT, CDR2 FQDESV (reference sequence). CDR3 DNA: TGTGCCAGCAGCACCCCGACACCCAACACTGAAGCTTTCTTT. Residues: CASSTPTPNTEAFF.